Below, 32 T cell receptor beta chains from the same sample are listed, as sequenced in a study of metastatic and nonmetastatic thyroid tumors. TCRdb re-called clones from the PCR reads using MiXCR. The sample lists about 49,000 clones, less than 5% occurring once. No patient received treatment before thyroid surgery. Sample: blood. The receptors here all came from a female donor with papillary thyroid cancer or a benign thyroid nodule (not recorded which). Some clones in this sample may be carry-over from other donors' samples.

This clone was found a few times. The rearrangement uses TRBV6-5 and TRBJ1-6; D is ambiguous. Trimming took off 4 bases at V and 0 bases at J, with 16 bases between the two ends. The germline gives CDR1 MNHEY, CDR2 SVGAGI. The CDR3 length is 18 residues. The DNA for the CDR3 is TGTGCCAGCAGTTTCAACCCGCCCGCGAACTCCTATAATTCACCCCTCCACTTT. Its protein is CASSFNPPANSYNSPLHF.

On this clone itself: This may be a read error: a much more frequent sequence differs by one nucleotide. The J gene is TRBJ2-4, the V gene TRBV6-4; D may correspond to TRBD1 or TRBD2 (6 bases each). The CDR3 is 14 amino acids. The V gene's germline CDR1 is MRHNA and CDR2 SNTAGT. CDR3: CASSEGGEGGIEYF. CDR3 in DNA: TGTGCCAGCAGTGAGGGGGGCGAAGGAGGCATTGAGTACTTC.

The genes are TRBV27 and TRBJ2-1, with TRBD2 identical over 13 bases. Germline assignment: CDR1 MNHEY and CDR2 SMNVEV (reference sequence). The length of the CDR3 is 14 residues. J gave up 10 bases and V 5 bases, and 5 bases lay outside the gene matches. The CDR3 region is CASSQLAGGGEQFF. In DNA form, the CDR3 reads TGTGCCAGCAGTCAACTAGCGGGAGGGGGGGAGCAGTTCTTC.

This clone was seen many times. The rearrangement uses TRBV30 and TRBJ1-2; D is ambiguous. Germline CDR1 GTSNPN, CDR2 SVGIG (reference sequence). Trimming stripped 3 bases from V and 7 bases from J, with 18 bases between. The CDR3 runs to 14 residues. In nucleotides, the CDR3 is TGTGCCTGGAGAACCCGTATATTTTCTTTTGGCTACACCTTC. Translation gives CAWRTRIFSFGYTF. The full variable domain, completed using reference TRBV30 and TRBJ1-2, is SQTIHQWPATLVQPVGSPLSLECTVEGTSNPNLYWYRQAAGRGLQLLFYSVGIGQISSEVPQNLSASRPQDRQFILSSKKLLLSDSGFYLCAWRTRIFSFGYTFGSGTRLTVV.

This clone was seen many times. The chain is built from TRBV12-5 and TRBJ2-2; 9 bases align to TRBD2. From germline, CDR1 is LGHNT and CDR2 FRNRAP. This CDR3 comprises 17 residues. V lost 9 bases, J lost 6 bases, and 17 bases stayed unmatched. The CDR3 nucleotides are TGTGCTAGACTACCGGGTCAGCGGGAGGTAGGTCCCGGGGAGCTGTTTTTT. Its protein is CARLPGQREVGPGELFF.

This clone was recorded many times. V usage is TRBV11-2 and J usage is TRBJ2-7, with D possibly TRBD2 on 6 matching bases. Germline assignment: CDR1 SGHAT and CDR2 FQNNGV. CDR3 length: 17 residues. The V and J ends lost 5 bases and 1 base respectively, with 21 bases between them. CDR3 DNA: TGTGCCAGCAGCCTAAGAGATGGGGGGAGTCTGTCCTACGAGCAGTACTTC. Translating it yields CASSLRDGGSLSYEQYF.

This clone came up many times. One end of the junction varies from germline; a read error may be responsible. In the same sample, other DNA sequences code for this CDR3. The chain joins TRBV20-1 to TRBJ2-2, with D possibly TRBD2 on 5 matching bases. CDR1 and CDR2 (germline): DFQATT, SNEGSKA (reference sequence). CDR3 size: 15 residues. CDR3 sequence (DNA): TGCAGTGCTAGCATCGGTGGAACAAACACCGGGGAGCTATTTTTT. It encodes CSASIGGTNTGELFF.

At least ten counts were recorded for this clone. The chain employs TRBV30 and TRBJ2-3; TRBD2 matches at 10 bases. The CDR3 is 18 residues long. V gave up 0 bases and J gave up 5 bases; unmatched junction bases: 14. Germline loops: CDR1 GTSNPN, CDR2 SVGIG (reference sequence). In DNA, the CDR3 is TGTGCCTGGAGTGTATGGGGGGGGCTAGCGGGAGCCGAAGATACGCAGTATTTT. This gives the protein CAWSVWGGLAGAEDTQYF.

A note on this clone: An end of the junction differs from the germline gene, which may be a read error. The V call is TRBV27, the J call TRBJ2-7; TRBD2 agrees at 13 bases. This CDR3 is built from 14 residues. The V gene's germline CDR1 is MNHEY and CDR2 SMNVEV (reference sequence). The DNA for the CDR3 is TGTGCCGGAACTAGCGGGAGGGCCGGCCCCCAGATGACCTTC. This translates into CAGTSGRAGPQMTF.

The CDR3 sequence: CAISGTGGSSTDTQYF. The CDR3 bases are TGTGCCATCAGTGGGACGGGGGGTTCCAGCACAGATACGCAGTATTTT. This chain joins TRBV19 and TRBJ2-3; the match to TRBD2 covers 7 bases. The CDR3 spans 16 residues. V trimming: 10 bases; J trimming: 0 bases; junction bases outside the gene matches: 13. From germline, CDR1 is LNHDA and CDR2 SQIVND (reference sequence).

This clone showed up many times. The chain is built from TRBV7-9 and TRBJ2-7; tentative D call: TRBD2 (5 bases). V lost 6 bases to trimming and J lost 6 bases, with 12 bases between them. The V gene's germline CDR1 is SEHNR and CDR2 FQNEAQ (reference sequence). This CDR3 has 12 amino acids. CDR3 sequence (DNA): TGTGCCAGCAGTCGAGAGGGTGGCGAGCAGTACTTC. This translates into CASSREGGEQYF.

This clone has more than one count but fewer than ten. The chain has TRBV10-3 and TRBJ1-2; D is perhaps TRBD1 (5 bases). In germline, CDR1 is ENHRY, CDR2 SYGVKD. Trimming cost V 8 bases and J 7 bases, with 20 bases left between them. This CDR3 is 14 amino acids long. This CDR3 reads CAISKAGTFAGYTF. The DNA for the CDR3 is TGTGCCATCTCAAAAGCCGGGACTTTTGCTGGCTACACCTTC.

This clone was found many times. The J gene is TRBJ2-5, the V gene TRBV6-1; 9 bases match TRBD2. Trimming at V came to 8 bases and at J to 4 bases, leaving 5 bases not matched to a gene. The germline gives CDR1 MNHNS, CDR2 SASEGT. The CDR3 consists of 13 residues. The CDR3 DNA follows: TGTGCCAGCTGTACGACTAGCGGAGAGACCCAGTACTTC. Protein product: CASCTTSGETQYF.

This clone has a count of ten or more. The chain carries TRBV11-3 and TRBJ2-5; 7 bases align to TRBD2. The CDR3 is 15 residues long. The junction had 5 bases not matched to a gene; V was cut back by 3 bases and J by 1 base. CDR1 is SGHNT and CDR2 is YENEEA in the germline V gene. The CDR3 region is CASSFWGGAQETQYF. As DNA, the CDR3 is TGTGCCAGCAGCTTTTGGGGGGGAGCCCAAGAGACCCAGTACTTC.

This clone was counted at least ten times. The chain recombines TRBV5-1 with TRBJ1-2, with D perhaps matching TRBD1 (6 bases). This CDR3 comprises 15 residues. The V end was cut by 4 bases, the J end by 7 bases, with 20 bases between. Per the germline V gene, CDR1 is SGHRS and CDR2 is YFSETQ. CDR3 nucleotide sequence: TGCGCCAGCAGCCTCTTAGGGGGAGGACAAGTTGGCTACACCTTC. Translating gives CASSLLGGGQVGYTF. The variable domain in full, completed from reference TRBV5-1 and TRBJ1-2, reads KAGVTQTPRYLIKTRGQQVTLSCSPISGHRSVSWYQQTPGQGLQFLFEYFSETQRNKGNFPGRFSGRQFSNSRSEMNVSTLELGDSALYLCASSLLGGGQVGYTFGSGTRLTVV.

Points on this clone: Mismatch with germline at one junction end may stem from a read error. The chain couples TRBV24-1 to TRBJ2-2; D is uncertain. CDR1 and CDR2 from the germline V gene are KGHDR and SFDVKD. The CDR3 loop spans 16 amino acids. CDR3 DNA: TGTGTCACCAGTGATCGGAGTAAGGAACGCACCGGGGAGCTGTTTTTT. Protein sequence: CVTSDRSKERTGELFF.

This clone was counted between two and nine times. This chain connects TRBV6-1 to TRBJ2-1; the match to TRBD2 covers 14 bases. Germline values: CDR1 MNHNS, CDR2 SASEGT. The V segment lost 1 base and the J segment 7 bases; nucleotides outside the gene matches: 3. The CDR3 is made up of 16 amino acids. In DNA form, the CDR3 reads TGTGCCAGCAGTGAAGGGACTAGCGGGAGGCGGAATGAGCAGTTCTTC. The encoded protein is CASSEGTSGRRNEQFF.

This clone has at least ten counts. The V gene is TRBV6-1, the J gene TRBJ2-1, with 9 nucleotides matching TRBD2. Germline trimming cut 7 bases from V and 10 bases from J; bases unmatched to any gene: 14. The CDR3 has 15 residues. The germline V gene encodes CDR1 MNHNS and CDR2 SASEGT. As DNA, the CDR3 is TGTGCCAGCACAGGTCCCGGTGGCGGGAGGGGGGAGCAGTTCTTC. Its protein is CASTGPGGGRGEQFF.

This clone was seen only a few times. The genes are TRBV19 and TRBJ1-1, with D possibly TRBD1 on 6 matching bases. Between the trimmed V and J ends, which lost 6 bases and 5 bases, there was a span of 10 bases. Germline-derived CDR1 and CDR2 are LNHDA and SQIVND (reference sequence). The CDR3 runs 12 residues. The CDR3 bases are TGTGCCAGTAGAGGGGGTGGGACTGAAGCTTTCTTT. Protein product: CASRGGGTEAFF.

Notes on this clone: This may be a read error, as it is one base from a much larger clone. The chain combines TRBV30 with TRBJ2-7; 7 bases match TRBD2. The CDR3 runs to 14 residues. Germline CDR1 and CDR2: GTSNPN and SVGIG (reference sequence). V lost 5 bases, J lost 2 bases, and 9 bases stayed unmatched. The CDR3 loop is CAWVPGGSTYEQYF. The CDR3 nucleotides are TGTGCCTGGGTCCCCGGGGGGAGTACCTACGAGCAGTACTTC.

This clone has ten or more counts. The V and J genes are TRBV3-1 and TRBJ2-2; D unclear. CDR1 is LGHDT and CDR2 is YNNKEL in the germline V gene (reference sequence). Between the trimmed V and J ends, which lost 4 bases and 2 bases, there was a span of 8 bases. CDR3 length: 14 amino acids. As DNA, the CDR3 is TGTGCCAGCAGCCGACGGGCCAACACCGGGGAGCTGTTTTTT. It is translated as CASSRRANTGELFF.

This clone was observed a handful of times. The rearrangement uses TRBV27 and TRBJ2-1, with unresolved D. This CDR3 is 11 amino acids long. Trimming pared 6 bases from V and 5 bases from J, leaving 5 bases between. Germline V lookup: CDR1 MNHEY, CDR2 SMNVEV (reference sequence). The CDR3 loop reads CASSENNEQFF. The CDR3 nucleotides are TGTGCCAGCAGCGAAAACAATGAGCAGTTCTTC.

This clone was found a few times. This rearrangement joins TRBV5-4 to TRBJ1-2; 7 nucleotides line up with TRBD1. CDR3 length: 16 amino acids. CDR1 is SGHNT and CDR2 is YYREEE in the germline V gene (reference sequence). The J segment lost 2 bases and the V segment lost 0 bases, leaving 7 bases of the junction unmatched. Here the CDR3 reads CASSLGPGQVNYGYTF. The CDR3 DNA reads as TGTGCCAGCAGCTTGGGCCCCGGACAGGTGAACTATGGCTACACCTTC. The full variable domain, with the rest looked up from reference TRBV5-4 and TRBJ1-2, is ETGVTQSPTHLIKTRGQQVTLRCSSQSGHNTVSWYQQALGQGPQFIFQYYREEENGRGNFPPRFSGLQFPNYSSELNVNALELDDSALYLCASSLGPGQVNYGYTFGSGTRLTVV.

This clone was observed at least ten times. The gene calls are TRBV6-1 and TRBJ2-5, with TRBD2 as a possible D gene (6 bases). From germline, CDR1 is MNHNS and CDR2 SASEGT. This CDR3 contains 14 residues. Trimming took 8 bases from V and 1 from J, leaving 14 bases between them. The CDR3 DNA follows: TGTGCCAGCGTGCCCCGGGGGAGCCAAGAGACCCAGTACTTC. Amino acids: CASVPRGSQETQYF.

This clone was counted at least ten times. This chain connects TRBV12-3 or TRBV12-4 to TRBJ2-2; 11 bases fit TRBD2. Trimming took 4 bases from V and 6 from J; bases not matched to a gene: 1. The CDR3 extends over 14 amino acids. The CDR3 reads CASSSSGRPGELFF. The CDR3 DNA follows: TGTGCCAGCAGTTCTAGCGGGAGGCCCGGGGAGCTGTTTTTT.

This clone was counted a few times. Other nucleotide sequences in the sample specify the same CDR3. The V gene is TRBV5-1, the J gene TRBJ2-7; 7 nucleotides line up with TRBD1. With 0 bases clipped from V and 5 bases from J, the junction kept 5 bases outside the gene matches. The CDR3 loop spans 14 amino acids. Germline assignment: CDR1 SGHRS and CDR2 YFSETQ. CDR3 sequence reads: CASSLARTGDEQYF. The CDR3 region has the DNA TGCGCCAGCAGCTTGGCTAGGACAGGTGACGAGCAGTACTTC. The full variable domain, rest sourced from reference TRBV5-1 and TRBJ2-7, is KAGVTQTPRYLIKTRGQQVTLSCSPISGHRSVSWYQQTPGQGLQFLFEYFSETQRNKGNFPGRFSGRQFSNSRSEMNVSTLELGDSALYLCASSLARTGDEQYFGPGTRLTVT.

There are many counts of this clone. The rearrangement uses TRBV10-3 and TRBJ2-1, with 8 bases fitting TRBD2. CDR1 is ENHRY and CDR2 is SYGVKD in the germline V gene. The trim removed 7 bases at V and 1 base at J, leaving 21 bases unmatched. This CDR3 spans 20 amino acids. The CDR3 DNA is TGTGCCATCACTGGTAGCGGGACTCGTGGAATGTTAAGTTCCTACAATGAGCAGTTCTTC. It yields the protein CAITGSGTRGMLSSYNEQFF.

Remarks on this clone: A much larger clone lies one base from this, so it may be a read error. The chain couples TRBV14 to TRBJ2-5; 9 bases agree with TRBD2. Germline V CDR1 and CDR2: SGHDN, FVKESK. The CDR3 extends over 16 amino acids. CDR3 loop: CVSSPNPGLAGETQYF. The CDR3 DNA follows: TGTGTCAGCAGCCCCAATCCGGGACTAGCCGGGGAGACCCAGTACTTC.

In its sample, this clone ranks as medium-sized. The chain combines TRBV28 with TRBJ1-5, with 9 nucleotides matching TRBD1. After removal of 5 bases from V and 5 bases from J, the junction contained 10 bases not matched to a gene. CDR1 and CDR2 from the germline V gene are MDHEN and SYDVKM. The CDR3 has 16 residues. The CDR3 DNA is TGTGCCAGCAGTCCAAGGGACAGGGCGGGTTATCAGCCCCAGCATTTT. This translates into CASSPRDRAGYQPQHF.

In this sample, this clone turned up many times. The rearrangement joins TRBV9 to TRBJ2-7; 7 bases map to TRBD2. The J segment lost 4 bases and the V segment lost 3 bases, leaving 7 bases of the junction unmatched. This CDR3 has 14 residues. Per the germline V gene, CDR1 is SGDLS and CDR2 is YYNGEE. In nucleotides, the CDR3 is TGTGCCAGCAGCGAGTCGGGCGGGAGTTACGAGCAGTACTTC. Translating gives CASSESGGSYEQYF.

Many counts were recorded for this clone. J is TRBJ2-1 and V is TRBV30; TRBD1 might be the D (6 bases). V lost 2 bases, J lost 5 bases, and 13 bases lay in between. This CDR3 has 14 amino acids. The V gene's germline CDR1 is GTSNPN and CDR2 SVGIG (reference sequence). This CDR3 is CAWSRLGTNNEQFF. The CDR3 DNA sequence: TGTGCCTGGAGTCGACTCGGGACAAACAATGAGCAGTTCTTC.

This clone is medium-sized within its sample. As DNA, the CDR3 is TGTGCCAGCAGTGAACTGGTGGGGGACTCTGGAAACACCATATATTTT. Translating gives CASSELVGDSGNTIYF. V is TRBV6-1 and J is TRBJ1-3; possibly TRBD1 for D (5 bases). The germline V gene encodes CDR1 MNHNS and CDR2 SASEGT. The CDR3 covers 16 residues. The V and J ends lost 2 bases and 0 bases respectively, with 11 bases between them.